This T cell receptor (beta chain) originates from a study of control samples from healthy donors and cancer patients. The germline V gene has CDR1 MDHEN and CDR2 SYDVKM. The CDR3 spans 17 residues. V lost 6 bases to trimming and J lost 0 bases, with 20 bases between them. Sequenced by immunoSEQ multiplex PCR; TCRdb stores in-frame clones only, minus some. The profile shows more than 60,000 clones, roughly nine tenths of them singletons. This sequence joins TRBV28 and TRBJ1-2; D is perhaps TRBD1 (6 bases). The TCR originated in a woman aged 50 to 65 with colorectal cancer. Sequenced: PBMCs. CDR3 region: CASRSPLRGRANYGYTF. DNA for the CDR3: TGTGCCAGCAGGTCTCCATTGAGGGGGAGAGCTAACTATGGCTACACCTTC.